This TCR beta chain originates from a study of shared clonotypes between healthy human individuals (dated by TCRdb to 2018 to 2021). Looking at the study overall: The cohort comprised a couple of women and a few men aged 18 to 49 years. Per donor, three plates each were used for CD4 naive and CD4 memory, two for CD8 naive, and one for CD8 memory. Blood TCR repertoires of roughly five healthy adults were deeply sequenced to estimate repertoire size and the extent of clonotype sharing between individuals. Different laboratories and diverse techniques were used to prepare libraries and sequence TCR repertoires, to increase sequencing depth and limit assay-specific biases. Per donor, leukapheresis produced somewhere between about 0.9 and 9 billion PBMCs.

Overall study outcomes, separate from this receptor: Compared with non-shared clonotypes, the clonotypes found in all four sorted-subset donors had higher generation probabilities. Only blood was sampled, and tissue TCR repertoires likely differ from those in blood. Naive subsets generally had larger estimated clonotype richness than memory subsets. About 5% of naive CD4, 3.5% of naive CD8, about 2.5% of memory CD4, and 0.4% of memory CD8 clonotypes were shared across a few donors. Incomplete sequencing was indicated by rarefaction of sorted-subset datasets, despite the large sequencing depth. Because the study included only a small number of donors, the genetic and exposure-history diversity represented was limited. Based on pairwise subsampling, the degree of clonotype sharing among donors was expected to be affected by sequencing depth.

CD8 naive samples were obtained by positive selection for CCR7 among CD45RO-negative cells, yielding a CD45RA+CCR7+ population from which TemRA cells were excluded. Donors were healthy HIV-negative adults with no recently reported acute infections or vaccinations. Every donor was a Caucasian adult residing in Nashville, Tennessee, USA. After blood collection by leukapheresis, PBMCs were isolated using Ficoll-Histopaque density gradient centrifugation and then cryopreserved in the vapor phase of liquid nitrogen. Analytical flow cytometry was used to check the purity and quantity of each magnetically sorted T cell population. Genomic DNA was isolated from every sorted fraction and measured by UV absorbance on a Nanodrop 2000c. TCR CDR3 regions were amplified from genomic DNA by multiplex PCR using the deep immunoSEQ assay. Genomic DNA extracted from each cell subset was distributed evenly over all wells of several immunoSEQ 96-well plates, and each plate served as one replicate. For sorted subsets, around 200 ng genomic DNA, equal to about 30,000 T cell genomes, was loaded into each replicate PCR. Purified libraries were measured with a Qubit 3.0 fluorometer, size-checked on a Bioanalyzer 2100, and measured again with the KAPA Library Quantification kit. A separate single-read 150-cycle Illumina NextSeq 550 flow cell was used to sequence each immunoSEQ 96-well plate. In the paper's pipeline: Because the immunoSEQ output held only junctional sequences and lacked quality scores, the filtering could not match the filtering applied to full-length reads. Sequences were annotated with PyIR, a Python wrapper for IgBLAST v1.9, using IMGT germline references to assign V/J genes and CDR3. Reads were filtered out if the reads had weak V/J assignments (E-value above 1e-6), no CDR3, stop codons, out-of-frame junctions, or ambiguous translated residues. V3J clonotypes were defined by identical inferred V gene, J gene, and CDR3 amino acid sequence. The percentage overlap between two repertoires was calculated by dividing the number of shared unique clonotypes by the size of the smaller repertoire. RTK rarefaction, the Chao1 estimator, and Recon v2.1 estimates of unobserved clonotypes were used to assess repertoire richness. OLGA was used to compute generation probabilities for all TCRbeta clonotypes that the gDNA method yielded from a handful of donors. TCRdb mirrors the immuneACCESS table, restricted to in-frame sequences. Some clones are absent from its copies; in checked studies, under half trace to an unresolved V gene, and the reason for the others is unknown. That table is the source of V, J and clone size, and D and trimming were worked out from the DNA. The sample includes roughly 1,800,000 clones, with around 96% observed a single time. The ten largest clonotypes hold 1.2% of the sample.

This clone has just one count. Its recognized antigen is unknown. The record has no base qualities; no much larger clone is one base away. Other DNA variants within this sample encode the same CDR3. The sequence derives from a man in his late teens or twenties in good health. Specimen: naive CD8+ T cells sorted from blood. This sample's cell subset or site label indicates: CD45RA+CCR7+.

The nucleotide sequence reads TGTGCCAGTAGTATTGAGGACTATGGCTACACCTTC. Translated, it gives CASSIEDYGYTF. The chain uses TRBV19 and TRBJ1-2, with the D gene call left open. From the cysteine up to the phenylalanine, the CDR3 has a length of 12 residues. Of all the DNA, just the CDR3 is kept, 36 bases in frame from base 1. Sequences LNHDA (CDR1) and SQIVND (CDR2) are obtained from the germline V gene (reference sequence). V was cut back by 3 bases and J by 3 bases, leaving a gap of 5 bases between them.